The 15 T cell receptor beta chains presented below share a single source sample, sequenced in a study of identical twins. TCRdb independently ran MiXCR on the 5' RACE reads; one entry per CDR3 protein. The sample lists some 1,700,000 distinct CDR3 sequences, roughly a third occurring once. The sample comprised cord blood. These TCRs come from a newborn girl in good health.

The chain has TRBV4-2 and TRBJ2-2; the match to TRBD2 covers 10 bases. The V gene's germline CDR1 is LGHNA and CDR2 YNFKEQ. J gave up 4 bases and V 3 bases, and 5 bases lay outside the gene matches. This CDR3 is built from 16 residues. CDR3 in DNA: TGTGCCAGCAGCCATCAGGGGACTAGCGTCACCGGGGAGCTGTTTTTT. Residues: CASSHQGTSVTGELFF.

This clonotype was detected a few times. The chain recombines TRBV28 with TRBJ1-2, with TRBD1 matching 7 bases. Germline V gene data show CDR1 as MDHEN and CDR2 as SYDVKM. V shed 4 bases, J shed 2 bases, and the junction held 7 bases outside the gene matches. The CDR3 runs to 15 residues. The CDR3 DNA reads TGTGCCAGCAGTTCCCGAGGGGACAGAAACTATGGCTACACCTTC. Translating it yields CASSSRGDRNYGYTF.

The genes are TRBV6-6 and TRBJ1-4; D not resolved. Per germline, CDR1 MNHNY and CDR2 SVGAGI (reference sequence). The CDR3 totals 15 residues. Between the trimmed V and J ends, which lost 4 bases and 0 bases, there was a span of 9 bases. Here the CDR3 DNA reads TGTGCCAGCAGTTCACCAGGTGCAACTAATGAAAAACTGTTTTTT. It is translated as CASSSPGATNEKLFF.

The rearrangement uses TRBV12-3 or TRBV12-4 and TRBJ2-5; a possible D gene is TRBD1 (5 bases). The CDR3 contains 15 residues. Trimming cost V 5 bases and J 11 bases, with 24 bases left between them. In DNA form, the CDR3 reads TGTGCCAGCAGTCCCTGGACATCTGGTAGAGTTGAGCAGTACTTC. It encodes CASSPWTSGRVEQYF.

This clonotype was picked up a small number of times. The gene calls are TRBV20-1 and TRBJ2-7; 13 bases are a match to TRBD2. The CDR3 length is 15 residues. V gave up 0 bases and J gave up 8 bases; unmatched junction bases: 7. Germline V gene lookup returns CDR1 DFQATT and CDR2 SNEGSKA (reference sequence). The CDR3 DNA sequence: TGCAGTGCTAGAGACCCCGGACTAGCGGGAGATAAGCAGTACTTC. Protein: CSARDPGLAGDKQYF.

There are many counts of this clonotype. This chain joins TRBV20-1 and TRBJ2-7; no reliable D call. The CDR3 extends over 12 amino acids. Looked up from germline, CDR1 is DFQATT and CDR2 is SNEGSKA (reference sequence). V lost 5 bases to trimming and J lost 2 bases, with 10 bases between them. CDR3 sequence: CSAFPDAYEQYF. For the CDR3, the DNA is TGCAGTGCTTTTCCGGACGCCTACGAGCAGTACTTC.

The chain joins TRBV19 to TRBJ1-2, with D tentatively TRBD1 (6 bases). Germline lookup yields CDR1 LNHDA and CDR2 SQIVND (reference sequence). V lost 8 bases, J lost 8 bases, and 18 bases lay in between. The CDR3 sequence is 13 residues long. The CDR3 region has the DNA TGTGCCAGTTCGACAGGCTCCTTCTGGGGCTACACCTTC. Its protein is CASSTGSFWGYTF.

The chain combines TRBV20-1 with TRBJ1-1, with no clear D. Germline CDR1 DFQATT, CDR2 SNEGSKA (reference sequence). The CDR3 contains 13 residues. V dropped 5 bases and J dropped 4 bases, with 14 bases sitting between them. The CDR3 spells CSARRGVGTEAFF. The CDR3, as DNA: TGCAGTGCTCGCCGGGGAGTTGGCACTGAAGCTTTCTTT.

This clonotype was seen only once. The rearrangement joins TRBV18 to TRBJ2-5, with TRBD2 identical over 9 bases. Near its end, the DNA agrees better with TRBJ2-7, so the J call may be wrong. This CDR3 spans 15 amino acids. Germline-derived CDR1 and CDR2 are KGHSH and LQKENI. This CDR3 reads CASSPPGLALFEQYF. The DNA for the CDR3 is TGTGCCAGCTCACCACCGGGACTAGCCCTTTTCGAGCAGTACTTC.

This chain joins TRBV28 and TRBJ2-7; weak D call: TRBD1 (5 bases). The CDR3 length is 14 residues. With 7 bases removed from V and 1 base from J, the gap between germline ends came to 14 bases. The germline V gene has CDR1 MDHEN and CDR2 SYDVKM. The CDR3 bases are TGTGCCAGCACCCGGATAGGGGCATCCTACGAGCAGTACTTC. Encoded protein: CASTRIGASYEQYF.

The chain carries TRBV5-1 and TRBJ2-2, with 7 bases aligning to TRBD2. V was clipped by 4 bases and J by 1 base; unmatched bases: 4. Germline CDR1 is SGHRS and CDR2 is YFSETQ. CDR3 length: 15 residues. CDR3 coding DNA: TGCGCCAGCAGCCTCCTAGCGGTGAACACCGGGGAGCTGTTTTTT. Translating it yields CASSLLAVNTGELFF. Complete variable domain (other parts from reference TRBV5-1 and TRBJ2-2): KAGVTQTPRYLIKTRGQQVTLSCSPISGHRSVSWYQQTPGQGLQFLFEYFSETQRNKGNFPGRFSGRQFSNSRSEMNVSTLELGDSALYLCASSLLAVNTGELFFGEGSRLTVL.

This clonotype was observed a single time. This rearrangement joins TRBV3-1 to TRBJ1-2, with 7 bases aligning to TRBD1. This CDR3 region has 13 residues. V shed 3 bases, J shed 5 bases, and the junction held 3 bases outside the gene matches. Germline CDR1 and CDR2: LGHDT and YNNKEL (reference sequence). The CDR3 DNA follows: TGTGCCAGCAGCCACTGGACAGGTTATGGCTACACCTTC. Translating it yields CASSHWTGYGYTF.

This clonotype showed up just a few times. V and J are TRBV14 and TRBJ1-1, with TRBD1 matching 8 bases. CDR1 and CDR2 from the germline V gene are SGHDN and FVKESK. The CDR3 spans 15 residues. V trimming: 1 base; J trimming: 10 bases; junction bases outside the gene matches: 11. The CDR3 here is CASSQALSQGAGAFF. CDR3 nucleotide sequence: TGTGCCAGCAGCCAAGCGTTATCTCAGGGGGCAGGAGCTTTCTTT.

This clonotype was detected many times. CDR3 sequence (DNA): TGCGCCAGCAGCTTTTACCAGGGCTCCTACGAGCAGTACTTC. Encoded protein: CASSFYQGSYEQYF. This chain connects TRBV5-1 to TRBJ2-7, with a tentative D call TRBD1 (5 bases). V shed 2 bases and J shed 0 bases, with 9 bases lying between them. This CDR3 has 14 amino acids. Germline V CDR1 and CDR2: SGHRS, YFSETQ. The variable domain in full, with the rest retrieved from reference TRBV5-1 and TRBJ2-7, is KAGVTQTPRYLIKTRGQQVTLSCSPISGHRSVSWYQQTPGQGLQFLFEYFSETQRNKGNFPGRFSGRQFSNSRSEMNVSTLELGDSALYLCASSFYQGSYEQYFGPGTRLTVT.

This chain connects TRBV27 to TRBJ2-1; 8 nucleotides align to TRBD2. Germline values: CDR1 MNHEY, CDR2 SMNVEV (reference sequence). CDR3 length: 14 residues. V gave up 1 base and J gave up 9 bases; unmatched junction bases: 5. CDR3 in DNA: TGTGCCAGCAGTTTATATTCGGGGGGGTTTGAGCAGTTCTTC. Its translation: CASSLYSGGFEQFF.